Following are 26 T cell receptor beta chains from one sample sequenced in a study of technical replicates of blood from several donors. The protocol was immunoSEQ multiplex PCR, while the TCRdb copy is restricted to in-frame clones and leaves out a portion. The data contain approximately 89,000 clones, around 94% of them singletons. Sequenced sample: T cells isolated from PBMCs. The receptors were sampled from a human donor in good health.

The chain recombines TRBV29-1 with TRBJ2-5; 9 bases are a match to TRBD1. With 2 bases clipped from V and 4 bases from J, the junction kept 8 bases outside the gene matches. The CDR3 sequence is 15 residues long. Germline CDR1 SQVTM, CDR2 ANQGSEA. Here the CDR3 reads CSVELTGGGGETQYF. For the CDR3, the DNA is TGCAGCGTTGAACTCACAGGGGGCGGAGGAGAGACCCAGTACTTC. Full variable domain (missing parts from reference TRBV29-1 and TRBJ2-5): SAVISQKPSRDICQRGTSLTIQCQVDSQVTMMFWYRQQPGQSLTLIATANQGSEATYESGFVIDKFPISRPNLTFSTLTVSNMSPEDSSIYLCSVELTGGGGETQYFGPGTRLLVL.

V and J are TRBV7-3 and TRBJ2-1; D may be TRBD2 (5 bases). V gave up 3 bases and J gave up 3 bases, with 21 bases separating them. The CDR3 spans 18 residues. Looked up from germline, CDR1 is SGHTA and CDR2 is FQGTGA. For the CDR3, the DNA is TGTGCCAGCAGCTTGGAATCAGGAGGAGCGGCGATCTACAATGAGCAGTTCTTC. Amino acids: CASSLESGGAAIYNEQFF.

The V call is TRBV30, the J call TRBJ1-3; D uncertain. The germline CDR1 and CDR2 sequences are GTSNPN and SVGIG (reference sequence). The CDR3 has 14 amino acids. V was shortened by 2 bases and J by 0 bases, with 8 bases between the two germline ends. CDR3 sequence: CAWSKAGSGNTIYF. The CDR3 region has the DNA TGTGCCTGGAGTAAGGCAGGCTCTGGAAACACCATATATTTT.

V is TRBV19 and J is TRBJ2-1; D possibly corresponds to TRBD2 (6 bases). V lost 10 bases to trimming and J lost 2 bases, with 15 bases between them. The CDR3 loop spans 14 amino acids. The germline V gene has CDR1 LNHDA and CDR2 SQIVND (reference sequence). DNA for the CDR3: TGTGCCAAAGGGGCTAGCGAAACCTACAATGAGCAGTTCTTC. This encodes CAKGASETYNEQFF. The entire variable domain, with the rest obtained from reference TRBV19 and TRBJ2-1, is as follows: DGGITQSPKYLFRKEGQNVTLSCEQNLNHDAMYWYRQDPGQGLRLIYYSQIVNDFQKGDIAEGYSVSREKKESFPLTVTSAQKNPTAFYLCAKGASETYNEQFFGPGTRLTVL.

V usage is TRBV4-1 and J usage is TRBJ2-7, with D perhaps TRBD1 (6 bases). Germline values: CDR1 MGHRA, CDR2 YSYEKL. V was pared by 1 base and J by 2 bases, with 21 bases between. The CDR3 runs 18 residues. The CDR3: CASSQVWPFGTPTYEQYF. The DNA of the CDR3 is TGCGCCAGCAGCCAAGTTTGGCCATTTGGGACACCTACCTACGAGCAGTACTTC.

The chain has TRBV29-1 and TRBJ2-1, with D possibly being TRBD2 (5 bases). CDR3 size: 14 residues. Trimming removed 6 bases at V and 6 bases at J, with 18 bases between. Per germline, CDR1 SQVTM and CDR2 ANQGSEA. CDR3 bases: TGCAGCGTCTATGGACTCCCCTCCGGCAATGAGCAGTTCTTC. It encodes CSVYGLPSGNEQFF.

The DNA of the CDR3 is TGTGCCAGCAGCTCAACACCTAATCAGCCCCAGCATTTT. This gives the protein CASSSTPNQPQHF. V is TRBV5-4 and J is TRBJ1-5; unclear D gene. The CDR3 is 13 residues long. Germline V gene sequence: CDR1 SGHNT, CDR2 YYREEE (reference sequence). V was shortened by 3 bases and J by 4 bases, with 8 bases between the two germline ends.

V gene TRBV6-5 combines with J gene TRBJ1-1, with D possibly matching TRBD1 (6 bases). From germline, CDR1 is MNHEY and CDR2 SVGAGI. Trimming took off 6 bases at V and 0 bases at J, with 14 bases between the two ends. CDR3 length: 15 amino acids. CDR3 bases: TGTGCCAGCAGCCAGGGGTACAGACTGAACACTGAAGCTTTCTTT. The encoded protein is CASSQGYRLNTEAFF.

The DNA for the CDR3 is TGTGCCAGCAGCGTAGCTTTAGGAGGGACCTCTGGGGCCAACGTCCTGACTTTC. Protein sequence: CASSVALGGTSGANVLTF. The chain joins TRBV9 to TRBJ2-6, with TRBD2 as a possible D gene (6 bases). CDR1 is SGDLS and CDR2 is YYNGEE in the germline V gene. This CDR3 is 18 amino acids long. Trimming stripped 0 bases from V and 0 bases from J, with 13 bases between. The full variable domain, its missing parts supplied by reference TRBV9 and TRBJ2-6, is DSGVTQTPKHLITATGQRVTLRCSPRSGDLSVYWYQQSLDQGLQFLIQYYNGEERAKGNILERFSAQQFPDLHSELNLSSLELGDSALYFCASSVALGGTSGANVLTFGAGSRLTVL.

This clone appeared once. The V gene is TRBV27, the J gene TRBJ2-1; D is possibly TRBD2 (6 bases). Germline CDR1 reads MNHEY; CDR2 reads SMNVEV (reference sequence). The ends were cut back, 3 bases at V and 3 bases at J, with 15 bases in the middle. The CDR3 covers 16 residues. CDR3 in DNA: TGTGCCAGCAGTTTCTCGATACTAGCAGTCTACAATGAGCAGTTCTTC. Its translation is CASSFSILAVYNEQFF.

J is TRBJ2-1 and V is TRBV6-5; a possible D gene is TRBD2 (6 bases). Germline V gene data show CDR1 as MNHEY and CDR2 as SVGAGI. The CDR3 has 14 amino acids. V lost 0 bases, J lost 7 bases, and 10 bases lay in between. The CDR3 DNA reads TGTGCCAGCAGTTACTCGTGGGGGGTGAATGAGCAGTTCTTC. This translates into CASSYSWGVNEQFF.

The chain couples TRBV19 to TRBJ2-3, with D hard to call. Germline values: CDR1 LNHDA, CDR2 SQIVND (reference sequence). The CDR3 has 14 amino acids. V was clipped by 3 bases and J by 1 base, with 8 bases between them. The CDR3 nucleotides read TGTGCCAGTAGTATGATAAGCGGCACAGATACGCAGTATTTT. It translates to CASSMISGTDTQYF. Variable domain in full (rest from reference TRBV19 and TRBJ2-3): DGGITQSPKYLFRKEGQNVTLSCEQNLNHDAMYWYRQDPGQGLRLIYYSQIVNDFQKGDIAEGYSVSREKKESFPLTVTSAQKNPTAFYLCASSMISGTDTQYFGPGTRLTVL.

This chain connects TRBV5-1 to TRBJ2-4, with TRBD1 matching 7 bases. Germline loops: CDR1 SGHRS, CDR2 YFSETQ. This CDR3 has 14 residues. V lost 5 bases and J lost 6; bases outside the gene matches: 8. CDR3 sequence (DNA): TGCGCCAGCAGTACAGGGGATCAAGGAAACATTCAGTACTTC. Amino acids: CASSTGDQGNIQYF.

In this sample, this clone turned up a few times. This sequence joins TRBV27 and TRBJ2-1; perhaps TRBD2 as D (5 bases). This CDR3 comprises 14 residues. The germline gives CDR1 MNHEY, CDR2 SMNVEV (reference sequence). Trimming took 8 bases from V and 5 from J, leaving 16 bases between them. This chain's CDR3 is CASQVSSLHNEQFF. CDR3 coding DNA: TGTGCCAGCCAGGTGTCTAGCCTGCACAATGAGCAGTTCTTC.

This clone showed up just once. For the CDR3, the DNA is TGTGCCAGCAGTCTTAGCAGTCAAGAGACCCAGTACTTC. It translates to CASSLSSQETQYF. The chain is built from TRBV6-1 and TRBJ2-5; no firm D call. Germline values: CDR1 MNHNS, CDR2 SASEGT. The CDR3 consists of 13 residues. V gave up 5 bases and J gave up 2 bases, with 9 bases separating them.

In this sample, this clone turned up once. The V gene is TRBV19, the J gene TRBJ2-7; 8 bases fit TRBD2. Germline CDR1 is LNHDA and CDR2 is SQIVND (reference sequence). V shed 1 base, J shed 2 bases, and the junction held 4 bases outside the gene matches. The length of the CDR3 is 15 residues. The DNA of the CDR3 is TGTGCCAGTAGTATAGGGCAAGCGGGGGCCTACGAGCAGTACTTC. Protein sequence: CASSIGQAGAYEQYF.

The chain has TRBV9 and TRBJ2-5; no clear D. V was cut by 1 base and J by 3 bases, with 13 bases left in between. This CDR3 contains 15 residues. Germline CDR1 is SGDLS and CDR2 is YYNGEE. The CDR3 DNA reads TGTGCCAGCAGCGTAATGGGCTCTTCCGAAGAGACCCAGTACTTC. Protein: CASSVMGSSEETQYF.

V and J are TRBV7-3 and TRBJ2-3; 9 positions match TRBD1. Germline V gene data show CDR1 as SGHTA and CDR2 as FQGTGA. The V and J ends lost 4 bases and 4 bases, in that order; junction bases with no gene match: 12. The CDR3 is 17 residues long. This chain's CDR3 is CASSYSSRQGGPDTQYF. The CDR3 DNA follows: TGTGCCAGCAGCTACAGTTCCCGACAGGGGGGCCCAGATACGCAGTATTTT.

This rearrangement joins TRBV7-2 to TRBJ2-7, with TRBD2 matching 8 bases. CDR1 is SGHTA and CDR2 is FQGNSA in the germline V gene. This CDR3 region has 14 residues. V shed 6 bases, J shed 3 bases, and the junction held 7 bases outside the gene matches. The CDR3 region has the DNA TGTGCCAGCAGTGCGGGAGGAGAAAACTACGAGCAGTACTTC. Its translation is CASSAGGENYEQYF.

This chain joins TRBV5-5 and TRBJ2-1, with D maybe TRBD2 (5 bases). The CDR3 is 15 amino acids. Germline loops: CDR1 SGHKS, CDR2 YYEKEE (reference sequence). V shed 2 bases and J shed 3 bases, with 12 bases lying between them. The CDR3 region has the DNA TGTGCCAGCAGCTTAATAAGGACTGGCTACAATGAGCAGTTCTTC. This gives the protein CASSLIRTGYNEQFF.

The rearrangement joins TRBV28 to TRBJ2-1, with 10 bases matching TRBD2. Per the germline V gene, CDR1 is MDHEN and CDR2 is SYDVKM. The CDR3 length is 18 residues. Trimming at V came to 5 bases and at J to 9 bases, leaving 19 bases not matched to a gene. CDR3 sequence reads: CASSPRGASGGRAGEQFF. In DNA form, the CDR3 reads TGTGCCAGCAGTCCTAGAGGGGCTAGCGGGGGTCGGGCTGGTGAGCAGTTCTTC.

This clone appeared a single time. The rearrangement links TRBV27 to TRBJ2-7; a weak D match, TRBD2 (7 bases). The CDR3 covers 13 residues. The V and J ends lost 3 bases and 3 bases respectively, with 9 bases between them. The germline V gene has CDR1 MNHEY and CDR2 SMNVEV (reference sequence). CDR3 sequence: CASSLGGLYEQYF. CDR3 DNA: TGTGCCAGCAGTTTGGGGGGGCTCTACGAGCAGTACTTC.

This chain connects TRBV9 to TRBJ2-7; weak D call: TRBD1 (7 bases). Trimming pared 3 bases from V and 5 bases from J, leaving 12 bases between. This CDR3 is 13 amino acids long. Germline lookup yields CDR1 SGDLS and CDR2 YYNGEE. This CDR3 reads CASSATGRNEQYF. The CDR3 DNA is TGTGCCAGCAGCGCGACAGGGAGGAACGAGCAGTACTTC.

The sample holds one count of this clone. The V call is TRBV27, the J call TRBJ2-7; D is perhaps TRBD1 (5 bases). From germline, CDR1 is MNHEY and CDR2 SMNVEV (reference sequence). Trimming cost V 7 bases and J 6 bases, with 10 bases left between them. The CDR3 totals 11 residues. CDR3 loop: CASKGQIEQYF. As DNA, the CDR3 is TGTGCCAGCAAGGGGCAGATCGAGCAGTACTTC.

V gene TRBV5-4 combines with J gene TRBJ2-7; D perhaps matches TRBD2 (7 bases). Trimming removed 5 bases from V and 6 bases from J, with 21 bases in between. CDR3 length equals 15 residues. Looked up from germline, CDR1 is SGHNT and CDR2 is YYREEE (reference sequence). CDR3 sequence (DNA): TGTGCCAGCAGGGATGGGGGGGCCTCTGGGGGCGAGCAGTACTTC. Residues: CASRDGGASGGEQYF. The variable domain in full, with the rest retrieved from reference TRBV5-4 and TRBJ2-7, is ETGVTQSPTHLIKTRGQQVTLRCSSQSGHNTVSWYQQALGQGPQFIFQYYREEENGRGNFPPRFSGLQFPNYSSELNVNALELDDSALYLCASRDGGASGGEQYFGPGTRLTVT.

The chain recombines TRBV28 with TRBJ2-1; D may be TRBD2 (5 bases). Trimming removed 11 bases from V and 6 bases from J, with 11 bases in between. Germline loops: CDR1 MDHEN, CDR2 SYDVKM. The CDR3 length is 11 residues. The CDR3 coding sequence is TGTGCCCCCTGCGGGTCCAATGAGCAGTTCTTC. Its translation is CAPCGSNEQFF. Full variable domain (remainder filled in from reference TRBV28 and TRBJ2-1): DVKVTQSSRYLVKRTGEKVFLECVQDMDHENMFWYRQDPGLGLRLIYFSYDVKMKEKGDIPEGYSVSREKKERFSLILESASTNQTSMYLCAPCGSNEQFFGPGTRLTVL.